This T cell receptor beta chain was sequenced during a study of untreated major depressive disorder. From thawed PBMCs, CD4+ T cells were purified by negative selection. V was clipped by 3 bases and J by 7 bases; unmatched bases: 12. Germline CDR1 SGDLS, CDR2 YYNGEE. This CDR3 is built from 15 residues. The repertoire was sequenced with immunoSEQ multiplex PCR; TCRdb's copy has only in-frame clones and lacks some. The sample yields 20,000 to 25,000 clones, roughly 91% seen once. Sequences were obtained from CD4+ T cells from PBMCs. The V and J genes are TRBV9 and TRBJ1-1; 7 nucleotides align to TRBD1. The TCR sequence derives from a woman between 40 and 50 years old in good health. The CDR3 is CASSAPPDRASEAFF. The CDR3 DNA is TGTGCCAGCAGCGCACCCCCTGACAGGGCGAGTGAAGCTTTCTTT.